This T cell receptor beta chain was retrieved from a study of blood T cell repertoires in COVID-19. The wider study: Donors in the United States, Italy and Spain gave samples during acute or convalescent COVID-19. Nucleic acid was either cDNA or gDNA, and it came from T cells, B-cell-depleted T cells, or PBMCs.

CDR1 LNHNV and CDR2 YYDKDF come from the germline V gene (reference sequence). CDR3 length: 15 amino acids. V lost 4 bases and J 0 bases, leaving 11 bases between the germline ends. This table comes from immunoSEQ multiplex PCR, and its TCRdb copy is limited to in-frame clones, with some not included. This table has about 110,000 clones, more than 75% appearing once. The J gene is TRBJ2-3, the V gene TRBV15; TRBD1 might be the D (5 bases). The TCR was taken from a man aged 40-49 years with acute or convalescent COVID-19. The specimen was peripheral blood. The CDR3 DNA reads TGTGCCACCAGCACCCGACAGATAAGCACAGATACGCAGTATTTT. Protein product: CATSTRQISTDTQYF.